The sample holds many counts of the clone carrying this T cell receptor (beta chain). Its antigen is currently unknown. There are 15 residues in the CDR3. V trimming: 5 bases; J trimming: 0 bases; junction bases outside the gene matches: 4. The authors sorted CD4+ naive, central memory, regulatory and stem cell-like memory cells via CD45RO/CCR7/CD25/CD127/CD95/CD27. The record originates from a study of beta chain features in type 1 diabetes. Study context: Healthy donors, compared against patients, showed similar age, gender and cell yields.

Study results and limitations: Type 1 diabetes patients had moderately but significantly shorter TCRB CDR3s in all four CD4+ subsets. The naive, central memory and Treg TCRB repertoires looked more alike in patients than they did in healthy donors.

Every isolated RNA sample was fully reverse transcribed, so sequencing captured expressed TCRB transcripts. Data came from immunoSEQ multiplex PCR; TCRdb stores just in-frame clones and leaves some out. Among 160,000 or so clones listed, roughly 9% were seen once. The sequencing input was central memory CD4+ T cells from blood. The V gene is TRBV23-1, the J gene TRBJ2-3; 8 bases map to TRBD1. TRBV23-1 is an ORF, and what it does is uncertain. This clonotype was sampled from a woman in her 30s with type 1 diabetes. CDR3 in DNA: TGCGCCAGCAGTGTCAGGGGGCTTAGCACAGATACGCAGTATTTT. This codes for CASSVRGLSTDTQYF.